This record concerns one T cell receptor beta chain sequence. At the deep level, the assay was run. Here immunoSEQ multiplex PCR was the method, and the copy in TCRdb shows in-frame clones only, minus some. The table shows roughly 2.2 million clones, with 85% to 95% occurring only once. The CDR3 spans 14 residues. Germline CDR1 LNHDA, CDR2 SQIVND (reference sequence). Germline trimming cut 7 bases from V and 5 bases from J; bases unmatched to any gene: 5. This entry comes from a study of shared clonotypes between healthy human individuals. The sequence came from a man between 18 and 29 years old in good health. Some clones in this sample may be carry-over from other donors' samples. The chain joins TRBV19 to TRBJ2-2; 9 bases line up with TRBD1. Sequencing was carried out using naive CD4+ T cells from PBMCs. Subset: CD45RA+ positively selected. The CDR3 is CASTGTGRTGELFF. CDR3 bases: TGTGCCAGTACGGGGACAGGGAGAACCGGGGAGCTGTTTTTT. The full variable domain, rest sourced from reference TRBV19 and TRBJ2-2, is DGGITQSPKYLFRKEGQNVTLSCEQNLNHDAMYWYRQDPGQGLRLIYYSQIVNDFQKGDIAEGYSVSREKKESFPLTVTSAQKNPTAFYLCASTGTGRTGELFFGEGSRLTVL.